Presented here are 12 T cell receptor beta chains from one specimen sequenced in a study of T cell responses to AZD1222 COVID-19 vaccine. Assay: immunoSEQ multiplex PCR; the TCRdb copy retains only in-frame clones and omits some. The data show approximately 120,000 clones, with about 88% seen just once and approximately 15% held by the top ten. Sample: peripheral blood, taken on day 0 of AZD1222 vaccination. Every receptor here comes from an adult in good health.

J is TRBJ1-1 and V is TRBV7-3; perhaps TRBD1 as D (6 bases). This CDR3 comprises 15 residues. The V end lost 1 base, the J end lost 8 bases, and 17 bases lay between the germline ends. Germline-derived CDR1 and CDR2 are SGHTA and FQGTGA. CDR3 sequence reads: CASSLIGGTRSEAFF. DNA of the CDR3: TGTGCCAGCAGCTTAATCGGGGGCACTCGGTCGGAAGCTTTCTTT. Filled out from reference TRBV7-3 and TRBJ1-1, the complete variable domain reads GAGVSQTPSNKVTEKGKYVELRCDPISGHTALYWYRQSLGQGPEFLIYFQGTGAADDSGLPNDRFFAVRPEGSVSTLKIQRTERGDSAVYLCASSLIGGTRSEAFFGQGTRLTVV.

The V call is TRBV19, the J call TRBJ1-4, with 7 bases matching TRBD1. J gave up 4 bases and V 2 bases, and 7 bases lay outside the gene matches. The length of the CDR3 is 16 residues. Germline V gene data show CDR1 as LNHDA and CDR2 as SQIVND (reference sequence). The CDR3 loop is CASSISGTALNEKLFF. The CDR3 bases are TGTGCCAGTAGTATATCGGGGACAGCCCTTAATGAAAAACTGTTTTTT. Together with reference TRBV19 and TRBJ1-4, the CDR3 gives the full variable domain: DGGITQSPKYLFRKEGQNVTLSCEQNLNHDAMYWYRQDPGQGLRLIYYSQIVNDFQKGDIAEGYSVSREKKESFPLTVTSAQKNPTAFYLCASSISGTALNEKLFFGSGTQLSVL.

The J gene is TRBJ2-7, the V gene TRBV7-8; D is undetermined. The CDR3 extends over 13 amino acids. The germline gives CDR1 SGHVS, CDR2 FQNEAQ. V gave up 5 bases and J gave up 6 bases, with 14 bases separating them. The chain's CDR3 is CASSLGPSREQYV. The CDR3 DNA is TGTGCCAGCAGCCTCGGGCCCTCTCGCGAGCAGTACGTC.

The chain employs TRBV29-1 and TRBJ2-3; D gene uncertain. This CDR3 is built from 9 residues. Germline CDR1 and CDR2: SQVTM and ANQGSEA. Deletions cut 5 bases from V and 6 bases from J, with 3 bases between. The DNA of the CDR3 is TGCAGCGTTCAGGATACGCAGTATTTT. Its translation: CSVQDTQYF.

The V and J genes are TRBV7-9 and TRBJ2-5; 14 nucleotides line up with TRBD2. In germline, CDR1 is SEHNR, CDR2 FQNEAQ (reference sequence). V lost 5 bases, J lost 4 bases, and 6 bases stayed unmatched. This CDR3 region has 16 residues. The CDR3 nucleotides are TGTGCCAGCAGCCCGACTAGCGGGGGGGCTCGAGAGACCCAGTACTTC. The encoded protein is CASSPTSGGARETQYF.

This chain links TRBV7-8 with TRBJ2-7; D ambiguous. From germline, CDR1 is SGHVS and CDR2 FQNEAQ. Deletions cut 1 base from V and 1 base from J, with 8 bases between. The CDR3 sequence is 14 residues long. In DNA form, the CDR3 reads TGTGCCAGCAGCTTAGGGGTGAAATCCTACGAGCAGTACGTC. Its protein product is CASSLGVKSYEQYV.

V and J are TRBV7-8 and TRBJ1-2; 8 positions agree with TRBD1. This CDR3 comprises 16 residues. V was pared by 2 bases and J by 5 bases, with 10 bases of the junction left unmatched. Per the germline V gene, CDR1 is SGHVS and CDR2 is FQNEAQ. This CDR3 reads CASSLRDRGFGYGYTF. Here the CDR3 DNA reads TGTGCCAGCAGCTTACGCGACAGGGGCTTTGGGTATGGCTACACCTTC.

The J gene is TRBJ2-1, the V gene TRBV6-5; 9 bases are a match to TRBD2. V was clipped by 5 bases and J by 4 bases; unmatched bases: 6. The CDR3 is 15 residues long. The germline V gene encodes CDR1 MNHEY and CDR2 SVGAGI. CDR3 region: CASSTTSGPYNEQFF. For the CDR3, the DNA is TGTGCCAGCAGTACCACTAGCGGGCCGTACAATGAGCAGTTCTTC.

V gene TRBV5-4 combines with J gene TRBJ1-6; D gene unclear. Germline CDR1 and CDR2: SGHNT and YYREEE (reference sequence). There are 14 residues in the CDR3. Trimming removed 3 bases from V and 4 bases from J, with 8 bases in between. CDR3 protein: CASSSGPYNSPLHF. CDR3 nucleotide sequence: TGTGCCAGCAGCTCCGGACCTTATAATTCACCCCTCCACTTT.

The genes are TRBV19 and TRBJ1-1; perhaps TRBD1 as D (5 bases). There are 15 residues in the CDR3. CDR1 and CDR2 (germline): LNHDA, SQIVND (reference sequence). V lost 3 bases, J lost 1 base, and 12 bases lay in between. CDR3 in amino acids: CASSIWGLPNTEAFF. DNA of the CDR3: TGTGCCAGTAGTATTTGGGGACTCCCGAACACTGAAGCTTTCTTT.

This chain links TRBV21-1 with TRBJ2-3; the table assigns TRBD1, which was not confirmed against the DNA. TRBV21-1 is tagged as a pseudogene. The CDR3 has 14 amino acids. The CDR3 region has the DNA TGTGCCAGCAGCATACGGACAGGGACAGATACGCAGTATTTT. Residues: CASSIRTGTDTQYF.

The chain carries TRBV19 and TRBJ2-5; maybe TRBD1 (6 bases). The V gene's germline CDR1 is LNHDA and CDR2 SQIVND (reference sequence). Trimming took 6 bases from V and 2 from J, leaving 25 bases between them. This CDR3 has 18 amino acids. CDR3 loop: CASSPQTSGTWGQETQYF. CDR3 nucleotides: TGTGCCAGTAGCCCCCAGACATCCGGGACATGGGGTCAAGAGACCCAGTACTTC. Full variable domain (missing parts from reference TRBV19 and TRBJ2-5): DGGITQSPKYLFRKEGQNVTLSCEQNLNHDAMYWYRQDPGQGLRLIYYSQIVNDFQKGDIAEGYSVSREKKESFPLTVTSAQKNPTAFYLCASSPQTSGTWGQETQYFGPGTRLLVL.